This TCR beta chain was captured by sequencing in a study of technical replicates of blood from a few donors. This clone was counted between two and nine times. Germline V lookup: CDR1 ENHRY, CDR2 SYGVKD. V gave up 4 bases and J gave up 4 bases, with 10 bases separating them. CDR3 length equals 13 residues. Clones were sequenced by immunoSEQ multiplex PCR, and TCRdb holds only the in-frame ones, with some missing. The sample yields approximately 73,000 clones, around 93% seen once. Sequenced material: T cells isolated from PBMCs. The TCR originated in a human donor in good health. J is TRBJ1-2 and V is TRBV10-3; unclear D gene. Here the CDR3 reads CAISGKGGYGYTF. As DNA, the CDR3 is TGTGCCATCAGTGGAAAGGGAGGCTATGGCTACACCTTC.